Below are 9 T cell receptor beta chains sequenced from a single sample in a study of shared clonotypes between healthy human individuals. Some clones are missing from TCRdb's copy, which holds only in-frame ones; the method was immunoSEQ multiplex PCR. This table has roughly 300,000 clones, around 87% appearing once. Sequencing was done on a sample of memory CD8+ T cells sorted from blood. Subset in this sample: CD45RO+ cells pooled with CCR7-negative TemRA cells. The receptors stem from a man between 18 and 35 years old in good health.

V usage is TRBV29-1 and J usage is TRBJ1-2, with 8 bases fitting TRBD1. J gave up 3 bases and V 0 bases, and 12 bases lay outside the gene matches. The germline CDR1 and CDR2 sequences are SQVTM and ANQGSEA. The CDR3 runs 17 residues. As DNA, the CDR3 is TGCAGCGTTGAAGATTTCGACAGGGGTCCGTTAGACTATGGCTACACCTTC. It specifies CSVEDFDRGPLDYGYTF.

The V call is TRBV27, the J call TRBJ2-3; D possibly matches TRBD1 or TRBD2 (6 bases each). The CDR3 spans 17 residues. Trimming shortened V by 0 bases and J by 3 bases, and 16 bases separated the two germline ends. Germline assignment: CDR1 MNHEY and CDR2 SMNVEV (reference sequence). Here the CDR3 reads CASSLSKPGGATDTQYF. The CDR3 DNA is TGTGCCAGCAGTTTATCGAAGCCCGGGGGCGCGACAGATACGCAGTATTTT.

This chain links TRBV6-1 with TRBJ2-2; D uncertain. V dropped 6 bases and J dropped 3 bases, with 5 bases sitting between them. This CDR3 contains 12 residues. Germline V gene sequence: CDR1 MNHNS, CDR2 SASEGT. Here the CDR3 reads CASRAHTGELFF. The CDR3, as DNA: TGTGCCAGCAGAGCACACACCGGGGAGCTGTTTTTT.

This chain uses TRBV19 with TRBJ1-6; D is perhaps TRBD1 (5 bases). This CDR3 is built from 14 residues. Germline V gene sequence: CDR1 LNHDA, CDR2 SQIVND (reference sequence). The V and J ends lost 10 bases and 2 bases respectively, with 12 bases between them. The CDR3 sequence is CATSMGPYNSPLHF. As DNA, the CDR3 is TGTGCCACCTCAATGGGGCCCTATAATTCACCCCTCCACTTT.

The J gene is TRBJ1-1, the V gene TRBV7-3, with D unclear. Germline CDR1 reads SGHTA; CDR2 reads FQGTGA. The CDR3 has 15 amino acids. Trimming removed 2 bases from V and 0 bases from J, with 10 bases in between. Here the CDR3 DNA reads TGTGCCAGCAGCTTAGCTGGAGGTATGAACACTGAAGCTTTCTTT. Translation: CASSLAGGMNTEAFF.

This chain connects TRBV6-1 to TRBJ2-7, with 8 positions matching TRBD1. J was trimmed by 3 bases and V by 1 base; bases with no gene match: 8. Germline loops: CDR1 MNHNS, CDR2 SASEGT. The CDR3 covers 16 residues. CDR3 loop: CASSEDSAGGLYEQYF. DNA for the CDR3: TGTGCCAGCAGTGAAGACAGCGCAGGGGGCCTCTACGAGCAGTACTTC.

This rearrangement joins TRBV9 to TRBJ1-6; D gene uncertain. Per the germline V gene, CDR1 is SGDLS and CDR2 is YYNGEE. V was trimmed by 1 base and J by 10 bases, leaving 12 bases between them. The CDR3 runs 14 residues. The CDR3 loop is CASSVWGEESPLHF. The CDR3 DNA is TGTGCCAGCAGCGTATGGGGTGAGGAGTCACCCCTCCACTTT. Complete variable domain (other parts from reference TRBV9 and TRBJ1-6): DSGVTQTPKHLITATGQRVTLRCSPRSGDLSVYWYQQSLDQGLQFLIQYYNGEERAKGNILERFSAQQFPDLHSELNLSSLELGDSALYFCASSVWGEESPLHFGNGTRLTVT.

The chain uses TRBV5-6 and TRBJ2-7; tentative D call: TRBD1 (5 bases). V lost 4 bases to trimming and J lost 3 bases, with 11 bases between them. Germline V lookup: CDR1 SGHDT, CDR2 YYEEEE. CDR3 size: 13 residues. CDR3 DNA: TGTGCCAGCAGCCCGACAGCGAACTACGAGCAGTACTTC. Its translation is CASSPTANYEQYF.

The chain employs TRBV30 and TRBJ1-2; perhaps TRBD1 as D (6 bases). This CDR3 contains 16 residues. V lost 5 bases, J lost 4 bases, and 23 bases lay in between. Germline-derived CDR1 and CDR2 are GTSNPN and SVGIG (reference sequence). The CDR3 loop is CAWGDPTGFLFYGYTF. In nucleotides, the CDR3 is TGTGCCTGGGGGGATCCTACAGGGTTTCTCTTCTATGGCTACACCTTC.